Listed here are 25 T cell receptor beta chains from one sample, sequenced in a study of OX40 agonist ivuxolimab in advanced cancers. The method was immunoSEQ multiplex PCR; TCRdb's version includes in-frame clones alone and lacks a portion of them. The sample lists under 60,000 clones; roughly 90% were seen once. The sequences come from CD4+ or CD8+ T cells sorted from blood, collected in a trial of the OX40 agonist ivuxolimab. The origin of the receptors is an adult with an advanced solid tumor such as melanoma, head and neck, liver or kidney cancer.

The rearrangement links TRBV13 to TRBJ2-1; D not certain. The V gene's germline CDR1 is PRHDT and CDR2 FYEKMQ (reference sequence). V shed 5 bases and J shed 10 bases, with 12 bases lying between them. The CDR3 is 12 amino acids. CDR3 in DNA: TGTGCCAGCAGCCCCCGGGTAGACGAGCAGTTCTTC. Its translation: CASSPRVDEQFF.

The chain links TRBV18 to TRBJ2-2; 7 nucleotides match TRBD1. The J segment lost 3 bases and the V segment lost 3 bases, leaving 4 bases of the junction unmatched. Germline CDR1 reads KGHSH; CDR2 reads LQKENI. There are 15 residues in the CDR3. CDR3 residues: CASSPRDSDTGELFF. DNA of the CDR3: TGTGCCAGCTCACCCCGGGACAGCGACACCGGGGAGCTGTTTTTT.

The chain employs TRBV6-1 and TRBJ1-5, with 9 nucleotides matching TRBD1. Germline loops: CDR1 MNHNS, CDR2 SASEGT. With V trimmed by 7 bases and J by 3 bases, 7 bases remained unmatched. The CDR3 loop spans 15 amino acids. The CDR3 sequence: CASTPGQGFNQPQHF. The CDR3 DNA sequence: TGTGCCAGCACTCCGGGACAGGGCTTCAATCAGCCCCAGCATTTT.

This clone came up a few times. The DNA of the CDR3 is TGTGCCATCCAGACAGGGGGCGACTATGGCTACACCTTC. It translates to CAIQTGGDYGYTF. This chain joins TRBV6-1 and TRBJ1-2; the match to TRBD1 covers 10 bases. Germline trimming cut 10 bases from V and 3 bases from J; bases unmatched to any gene: 5. Germline V gene lookup returns CDR1 MNHNS and CDR2 SASEGT. This CDR3 spans 13 amino acids.

The chain links TRBV6-8 to TRBJ1-6; D unclear. The length of the CDR3 is 12 residues. Germline V lookup: CDR1 MNHGY, CDR2 SAAAGT. The V gene lost 7 bases and the J gene lost 8 bases, with 9 bases spanning the gap. In nucleotides, the CDR3 is TGTGCCAGCAAAGGGAACGATTCACCCCTCCACTTT. Amino acids: CASKGNDSPLHF.

The genes are TRBV19 and TRBJ2-2, with D possibly being TRBD2 (5 bases). Germline V gene data show CDR1 as LNHDA and CDR2 as SQIVND (reference sequence). This CDR3 has 16 amino acids. Between the trimmed V and J ends, which lost 3 bases and 0 bases, there was a span of 11 bases. The CDR3 coding sequence is TGTGCCAGTAGTATGGACTTCGGGGCGAACACCGGGGAGCTGTTTTTT. Its protein is CASSMDFGANTGELFF.

This clone has only a few counts. The J gene is TRBJ2-3, the V gene TRBV5-6; 7 bases agree with TRBD1. CDR1 SGHDT and CDR2 YYEEEE come from the germline V gene. V trimming: 0 bases; J trimming: 5 bases; junction bases outside the gene matches: 3. There are 14 residues in the CDR3. CDR3 region: CASSLAHRGDTQYF. CDR3 coding DNA: TGTGCCAGCAGCTTGGCTCACAGGGGAGATACGCAGTATTTT. Using reference TRBV5-6 and TRBJ2-3 for the parts outside the CDR3, the full variable domain is DAGVTQSPTHLIKTRGQQVTLRCSPKSGHDTVSWYQQALGQGPQFIFQYYEEEERQRGNFPDRFSGHQFPNYSSELNVNALLLGDSALYLCASSLAHRGDTQYFGPGTRLTVL.

The chain employs TRBV9 and TRBJ2-7; D may correspond to TRBD1 or TRBD2 (5 bases each). V shed 3 bases and J shed 2 bases, with 12 bases lying between them. CDR1 and CDR2 from the germline V gene are SGDLS and YYNGEE. This CDR3 spans 14 amino acids. CDR3 bases: TGTGCCAGCAGCGCGACCGGGACCACCTACGAGCAGTACTTC. Protein: CASSATGTTYEQYF.

The chain recombines TRBV7-3 with TRBJ1-1; the match to TRBD1 covers 7 bases. V trimming: 5 bases; J trimming: 7 bases; junction bases outside the gene matches: 10. Germline assignment: CDR1 SGHTA and CDR2 FQGTGA. This CDR3 contains 14 residues. This chain's CDR3 is CASSPNQGEDEAFF. The CDR3 DNA sequence: TGTGCCAGCAGCCCTAATCAGGGGGAAGATGAAGCTTTCTTT.

The V and J genes are TRBV7-3 and TRBJ2-1, with 15 bases aligning to TRBD2. Losses at the gene ends were 5 bases for V and 7 bases for J; bases not matched to a gene: 9. Germline CDR1 and CDR2: SGHTA and FQGTGA. The CDR3 has 17 amino acids. CDR3 sequence: CASSRRGLAGGLNEQFF. The CDR3 DNA sequence: TGTGCCAGCAGCCGCCGCGGACTAGCGGGGGGGTTGAATGAGCAGTTCTTC.

The chain has TRBV11-3 and TRBJ2-5; TRBD2 is a possible D gene (7 bases). V dropped 5 bases and J dropped 5 bases, with 15 bases sitting between them. This CDR3 contains 14 residues. Germline V gene sequence: CDR1 SGHNT, CDR2 YENEEA. CDR3 nucleotide sequence: TGTGCCAGCAGCACAAGGGGGGGGGAGGAGACCCAGTACTTC. Its translation is CASSTRGGEETQYF.

V usage is TRBV23-1 and J usage is TRBJ2-2; 10 nucleotides align to TRBD2. TRBV23-1 is designated an ORF whose function remains uncertain. V trimming: 8 bases; J trimming: 4 bases; junction bases outside the gene matches: 10. This CDR3 comprises 16 residues. CDR3 in amino acids: CASSPASGGPTGELFF. The CDR3 DNA reads TGCGCCAGCTCGCCGGCTAGCGGGGGTCCCACCGGGGAGCTGTTTTTT.

The chain uses TRBV6-5 and TRBJ2-1; the match to TRBD2 covers 8 bases. The CDR3 runs 13 residues. CDR1 and CDR2 from the germline V gene are MNHEY and SVGAGI. After removal of 7 bases from V and 10 bases from J, the junction contained 9 bases not matched to a gene. The CDR3 sequence is CASTPGGSGEQFF. DNA of the CDR3: TGTGCCAGCACCCCGGGGGGGTCCGGGGAGCAGTTCTTC.

This chain uses TRBV6-5 with TRBJ1-5, with 8 nucleotides matching TRBD1. Germline CDR1 reads MNHEY; CDR2 reads SVGAGI. This CDR3 is 15 amino acids long. Trimming removed 5 bases from V and 5 bases from J; junction bases left unmatched: 8. CDR3 DNA sequence: TGTGCCAGCAGTCTGACAGGGGTCTCAGATCAGCCCCAGCATTTT. Translation gives CASSLTGVSDQPQHF.

The V and J genes are TRBV5-4 and TRBJ2-1; D is undetermined. This CDR3 region has 14 residues. The V gene lost 2 bases and the J gene lost 8 bases, with 14 bases spanning the gap. Germline assignment: CDR1 SGHNT and CDR2 YYREEE (reference sequence). As DNA, the CDR3 is TGTGCCAGCAGCTTCCCAGGCCGCGTCGATGAGCAGTTCTTC. Translation: CASSFPGRVDEQFF.

V gene TRBV5-1 combines with J gene TRBJ1-2, with TRBD1 as a possible D gene (5 bases). This CDR3 comprises 15 residues. The V end was cut by 2 bases, the J end by 1 base, with 12 bases between. In germline, CDR1 is SGHRS, CDR2 YFSETQ. The CDR3 sequence is CASSLGASLNYGYTF. The CDR3 DNA sequence: TGCGCCAGCAGCTTAGGGGCCTCACTTAACTATGGCTACACCTTC.

This chain connects TRBV6-5 to TRBJ2-2, with a weak D call TRBD2 (5 bases). The V and J ends lost 2 bases and 3 bases respectively, with 10 bases between them. Germline V gene sequence: CDR1 MNHEY, CDR2 SVGAGI. This CDR3 is built from 15 residues. CDR3 protein: CASSYGSVDTGELFF. The CDR3 DNA reads as TGTGCCAGCAGTTACGGGAGTGTGGACACCGGGGAGCTGTTTTTT.

The J gene is TRBJ2-5, the V gene TRBV7-6; D unresolved. CDR1 and CDR2 from the germline V gene are SGHVS and FNYEAQ. With 5 bases removed from V and 1 base from J, the gap between germline ends came to 11 bases. This CDR3 spans 14 amino acids. CDR3 DNA sequence: TGTGCCAGCAGCGCCATAGGTTTCCAAGAGACCCAGTACTTC. It specifies CASSAIGFQETQYF.

The V and J genes are TRBV12-1 and TRBJ1-4. TRBV12-1 has pseudogene status. CDR3 length: 16 residues. This CDR3 is CASSFVEGRGDEKLFF. DNA of the CDR3: TGTGCCAGCAGCTTTGTGGAAGGGAGGGGGGATGAAAAACTGTTTTTT.

The chain couples TRBV10-3 to TRBJ1-2, with TRBD1 matching over 7 bases. The CDR3 loop spans 14 amino acids. Trimming at V came to 2 bases and at J to 8 bases, leaving 8 bases not matched to a gene. CDR1 and CDR2 (germline): ENHRY, SYGVKD. This CDR3 reads CAISEGDRALGYTF. The CDR3 DNA sequence: TGTGCCATCAGTGAGGGAGACAGGGCTTTGGGCTACACCTTC.

A note on this clone: This CDR3 is also generated by other DNA sequences in the sample. V and J are TRBV19 and TRBJ1-2; no definite D call. This CDR3 is 14 amino acids long. CDR1 and CDR2 (germline): LNHDA, SQIVND (reference sequence). Trimming stripped 0 bases from V and 0 bases from J, with 5 bases between. The CDR3 DNA is TGTGCCAGTAGTATAGACCGGGCTAACTATGGCTACACCTTC. As protein: CASSIDRANYGYTF.

The V call is TRBV7-8, the J call TRBJ2-5; 8 bases line up with TRBD1. The better agreement between TRBJ2-7 and the DNA end casts doubt on the J call. CDR1 SGHVS and CDR2 FQNEAQ come from the germline V gene. This CDR3 region has 15 residues. The CDR3 DNA reads as TGTGCCAGCAGCTTAGCCACCCAGGGGGCAGGCGAGCAGTACTTC. Its translation: CASSLATQGAGEQYF.

This chain links TRBV2 with TRBJ1-1, with 7 bases identical to TRBD1. The V gene end was trimmed by 7 bases and the J gene end by 5 bases; junction bases not matched to a gene: 13. Germline CDR1 SNHLY, CDR2 FYNNEI. The CDR3 is 15 residues long. CDR3 loop: CASTEETGTRTEAFF. The CDR3 DNA reads as TGTGCCAGCACCGAAGAGACAGGGACGCGGACTGAAGCTTTCTTT.

The chain couples TRBV25-1 to TRBJ1-1; the D is unclear. Trimming pared 1 base from V and 4 bases from J, leaving 13 bases between. The CDR3 runs to 15 residues. Germline assignment: CDR1 MGHDK and CDR2 SYGVNS. In DNA, the CDR3 is TGTGCCAGCAGTGAATTCAGTACCGGGTCCACTGAAGCTTTCTTT. The encoded protein is CASSEFSTGSTEAFF.

This clone was found a few times. Other nucleotide sequences from this sample produce the same CDR3. The chain couples TRBV6-5 to TRBJ2-7; TRBD1 aligns across 7 bases. Germline V gene data show CDR1 as MNHEY and CDR2 as SVGAGI. The CDR3 extends over 13 amino acids. Trimming cost V 6 bases and J 2 bases; bases outside gene matches: 4. CDR3 sequence (DNA): TGTGCCAGCAGCCGGGACAGACCCTACGAGCAGTACTTC. The encoded protein is CASSRDRPYEQYF.